The 15 T cell receptor beta chains in this list originate from one sample, sequenced in a study of blood T cell repertoires in COVID-19. The assay was immunoSEQ multiplex PCR, and TCRdb's table has in-frame clones only and misses some. The data contain 150,000 to 200,000 clones, about 81% of them singletons. Sequencing was carried out using peripheral blood. The source of these receptors is a woman of 80 years or more with COVID-19, enrolled during active disease.

This sequence joins TRBV21-1 and TRBJ1-2; the DNA was not used to check the table's D call, TRBD1. TRBV21-1 is a pseudogene segment. The CDR3 has 16 amino acids. The CDR3 nucleotides read TGTGCCAGCAGCACCGCGACAGGGGTAAGCTTAGATGGCTACACCTTC. Protein product: CASSTATGVSLDGYTF.

The rearrangement joins TRBV7-3 to TRBJ2-1; 9 bases align to TRBD2. CDR1 is SGHTA and CDR2 is FQGTGA in the germline V gene. V was pared by 5 bases and J by 10 bases, with 12 bases of the junction left unmatched. This CDR3 comprises 15 residues. The chain's CDR3 is CASSTTGTSTPEQFF. The CDR3 nucleotides read TGTGCCAGCAGCACAACCGGGACTAGCACCCCCGAGCAGTTCTTC.

This clone has a handful of counts. The genes are TRBV12-3 or TRBV12-4 and TRBJ1-2; the D is unclear. Trimming pared 6 bases from V and 5 bases from J, leaving 10 bases between. The CDR3 length is 12 residues. CDR3 bases: TGTGCCAGCAGCCAAGAGGTTTATGGCTACACCTTC. Residues: CASSQEVYGYTF.

This clone was recorded a few times. This rearrangement joins TRBV28 to TRBJ1-3; D is unclear. Looked up from germline, CDR1 is MDHEN and CDR2 is SYDVKM. The CDR3 loop spans 15 amino acids. V shed 0 bases and J shed 0 bases, with 6 bases lying between them. The CDR3: CASSLWGSSGNTIYF. CDR3 bases: TGTGCCAGCAGTTTATGGGGGAGCTCTGGAAACACCATATATTTT.

The rearrangement uses TRBV18 and TRBJ2-2; a weak D match, TRBD1 (5 bases). Germline V lookup: CDR1 KGHSH, CDR2 LQKENI. This CDR3 is 16 amino acids long. The V end was cut by 0 bases, the J end by 7 bases, with 15 bases between. The CDR3 sequence: CASSPPLTPRGGELFF. CDR3 coding DNA: TGTGCCAGCTCACCACCGTTGACTCCAAGGGGCGGGGAGCTGTTTTTT.

The CDR3 nucleotides are TGTGCCAGCAGCCGTAGCGGGAGCGGGGTCGGGGAGCTGTTTTTT. Encoded protein: CASSRSGSGVGELFF. The chain uses TRBV5-8 and TRBJ2-2, with 9 bases that match TRBD2. The CDR3 totals 15 residues. With V trimmed by 4 bases and J by 7 bases, 8 bases remained unmatched. Germline CDR1 SGHTS, CDR2 YDEGEE.

CDR3 bases: TGCGCCAGCAGCTGGACCGGGACTAGCGGGGGCAATGAGCAGTTCTTC. As protein: CASSWTGTSGGNEQFF. The chain combines TRBV5-1 with TRBJ2-1; the match to TRBD2 covers 14 bases. Per the germline V gene, CDR1 is SGHRS and CDR2 is YFSETQ. The CDR3 is 16 amino acids. The junction had 5 bases not matched to a gene; V was cut back by 3 bases and J by 6 bases. Complete variable domain (other parts from reference TRBV5-1 and TRBJ2-1): KAGVTQTPRYLIKTRGQQVTLSCSPISGHRSVSWYQQTPGQGLQFLFEYFSETQRNKGNFPGRFSGRQFSNSRSEMNVSTLELGDSALYLCASSWTGTSGGNEQFFGPGTRLTVL.

V gene TRBV24-1 combines with J gene TRBJ2-7; 7 nucleotides match TRBD1. In germline, CDR1 is KGHDR, CDR2 SFDVKD. V lost 3 bases and J lost 3; bases outside the gene matches: 16. The CDR3 loop spans 18 amino acids. The DNA of the CDR3 is TGTGCCACCAGTGATGTAATTGACAGGGATCATCAGTACTACGAGCAGTACTTC. Translated: CATSDVIDRDHQYYEQYF.

The chain has TRBV12-3 or TRBV12-4 and TRBJ2-7; a possible D gene is TRBD2 (5 bases). Trimming took off 3 bases at V and 7 bases at J, with 13 bases between the two ends. This CDR3 contains 13 residues. The CDR3 bases are TGTGCCAGCAGTTTCAGGACTCCTAGGGAGCAGTACTTC. It translates to CASSFRTPREQYF.

This chain links TRBV4-1 with TRBJ1-1, with D maybe TRBD1 (6 bases). From germline, CDR1 is MGHRA and CDR2 YSYEKL. V was pared by 4 bases and J by 1 base, with 19 bases between. This CDR3 region has 17 residues. The CDR3 coding sequence is TGCGCCAGCAGCCGCCACTTACAGGGCGGGGGGAACACTGAAGCTTTCTTT. It specifies CASSRHLQGGGNTEAFF.

This clone was counted between two and nine times. This chain joins TRBV6-1 and TRBJ2-7; a possible D gene is TRBD1 (5 bases). Germline V lookup: CDR1 MNHNS, CDR2 SASEGT. This CDR3 comprises 14 residues. The V gene lost 5 bases and the J gene lost 3 bases, with 14 bases spanning the gap. This chain's CDR3 is CASSYEGAVYEQYF. The CDR3 region has the DNA TGTGCCAGCAGTTATGAAGGGGCGGTCTACGAGCAGTACTTC.

The J gene is TRBJ1-2, the V gene TRBV7-9; 8 bases are shared with TRBD1. V shed 5 bases, J shed 8 bases, and the junction held 7 bases outside the gene matches. Germline-derived CDR1 and CDR2 are SEHNR and FQNEAQ (reference sequence). There are 13 residues in the CDR3. CDR3 nucleotide sequence: TGTGCCAGCAGCGGGCGGACAGGGTACGGCTACACCTTC. It translates to CASSGRTGYGYTF.

The chain is built from TRBV19 and TRBJ2-5; D gene ambiguous. The germline V gene encodes CDR1 LNHDA and CDR2 SQIVND (reference sequence). V lost 3 bases to trimming and J lost 1 base, with 6 bases between them. The CDR3 extends over 13 amino acids. The CDR3 DNA sequence: TGTGCCAGTAGTATTCCATTCCAAGAGACCCAGTACTTC. Translated: CASSIPFQETQYF.

The chain carries TRBV10-3 and TRBJ2-1; 11 bases are shared with TRBD2. The J segment lost 5 bases and the V segment lost 0 bases, leaving 6 bases of the junction unmatched. The CDR3 totals 17 residues. Per the germline V gene, CDR1 is ENHRY and CDR2 is SYGVKD. CDR3 loop: CAISESTSGGFNNEQFF. The CDR3 DNA reads TGTGCCATCAGTGAGTCTACTAGCGGGGGCTTTAACAATGAGCAGTTCTTC.

This clone occurred a few times. The V and J genes are TRBV3-1 (or the pseudogene TRBV3-2) and TRBJ2-5, with 10 nucleotides matching TRBD2. J lost 5 bases, V lost 4 bases, and 10 bases had no gene match. Germline V gene lookup returns CDR1 LGHDT and CDR2 YNNKEL (reference sequence). This CDR3 contains 16 residues. The chain's CDR3 is CASSLSSGRRRETQYF. The CDR3 nucleotides read TGTGCCAGCAGCCTAAGTAGCGGGAGGAGGCGCGAGACCCAGTACTTC.